These T cell receptor beta chains were read from a single sample in a study of cytomegalovirus exposure and HLA in healthy donors. The data were produced by immunoSEQ multiplex PCR, yet TCRdb's version contains in-frame clones alone and is incomplete. The sample comprises about 94,000 clones, 50% to 75% of which are singletons, and about 3.9% rests with the top ten. Sequenced sample: PBMCs. These receptors were taken from a man aged 25-45 years in good health and CMV-seronegative. CDR3s include the opening cysteine and the closing phenylalanine or tryptophan. Fields, in order: J gene, D gene, V gene, CDR3 protein, CDR3 DNA. D genes are given only for firm matches.

TRBJ1-2	.	TRBV15	CATSTGGPSEDYTF	TGTGCCACCAGCACCGGGGGACCTTCAGAGGACTACACCTTC
TRBJ1-5	.	TRBV2	CASSERQVVEPQHF	TGTGCCAGCAGTGAAAGGCAGGTGGTCGAGCCCCAGCATTTT
TRBJ2-7	.	TRBV9	CASSVGGLSSYEQYF	TGTGCCAGCAGCGTAGGAGGACTCAGCTCCTACGAGCAGTACTTC
TRBJ2-3	.	TRBV7-3	CASSLYTGSTDTQYF	TGTGCCAGCAGCTTATATACAGGGAGCACAGATACGCAGTATTTT
TRBJ1-1	.	TRBV11-2	CASSPAHLNTEAFF	TGTGCCAGCAGCCCCGCCCACTTGAACACTGAAGCTTTCTTT
TRBJ2-1	TRBD2	TRBV6-1	CASSEGRSGRPNEQFF	TGTGCCAGCAGTGAAGGTAGGAGCGGGAGGCCCAATGAGCAGTTCTTC
TRBJ2-5	.	TRBV28	CASSFRGSYQETQYF	TGTGCCAGCAGTTTTCGTGGGAGCTACCAAGAGACCCAGTACTTC
TRBJ2-7	TRBD1	TRBV7-3	CASSSRDRGEQYF	TGTGCCAGCAGCTCCCGGGACAGGGGCGAGCAGTACTTC
TRBJ1-4	.	TRBV6-5	CASSRGFGEKLFF	TGTGCCAGCAGCAGGGGTTTTGGGGAAAAACTGTTTTTT
TRBJ1-6	.	TRBV18	CASSTQGAIPFYNSPLHF	TGTGCCAGCTCGACTCAGGGCGCGATCCCTTTCTATAATTCACCCCTCCACTTT
TRBJ1-5	TRBD1	TRBV27	CASRQGAGNQPQHF	TGTGCCAGCCGACAGGGTGCGGGCAATCAGCCCCAGCATTTT